The entry below gives a single T cell receptor beta chain sequence along with its context. Its antigen remains unknown. The trim removed 1 base at V and 5 bases at J, leaving 0 bases unmatched. The V gene's germline CDR1 is SGHDT and CDR2 YYEEEE. This CDR3 has 14 residues. This sample was taken from a study of vaccination effects on CD4 cells after COVID-19. Clones were read by immunoSEQ multiplex PCR, and TCRdb kept only the in-frame ones, dropping some. Altogether more than 50,000 clones are present, more than 80% being singletons, with the ten largest covering more than 2%. Peptide-pool stimulation followed by sequencing identified expanded antigen-specific CD4+ clonotypes in the ViraFEST assay. Cells that had been cultured for 10 days were the source of isolated CD4+ T cells.

The source of this sequence is a human donor who received a COVID-19 vaccine. The sequencing here drew on CD4+ T cells from PBMCs cultured with HCoV-229E spike peptides, taken before COVID-19 vaccination. This chain uses TRBV5-6 with TRBJ2-1; 10 nucleotides match TRBD2. In nucleotides, the CDR3 is TGTGCCAGCAGCTTGAGCGGGGGGGACAATGAGCAGTTCTTC. It specifies CASSLSGGDNEQFF.